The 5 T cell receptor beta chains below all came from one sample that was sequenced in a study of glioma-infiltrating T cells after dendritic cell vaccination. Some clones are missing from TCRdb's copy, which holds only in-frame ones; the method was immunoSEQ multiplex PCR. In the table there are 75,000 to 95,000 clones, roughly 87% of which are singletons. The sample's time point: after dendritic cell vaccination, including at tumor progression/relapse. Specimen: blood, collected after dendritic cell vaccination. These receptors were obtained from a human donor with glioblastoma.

The CDR3 bases are TGTGCCAGCCGCGGACTAGCGGAGACCCAGTACTTC. Its translation is CASRGLAETQYF. The chain has TRBV27 and TRBJ2-5, with 9 bases fitting TRBD2. Germline CDR1 is MNHEY and CDR2 is SMNVEV (reference sequence). This CDR3 is 12 amino acids long. Trimming took 8 bases from V and 5 from J; bases not matched to a gene: 3.

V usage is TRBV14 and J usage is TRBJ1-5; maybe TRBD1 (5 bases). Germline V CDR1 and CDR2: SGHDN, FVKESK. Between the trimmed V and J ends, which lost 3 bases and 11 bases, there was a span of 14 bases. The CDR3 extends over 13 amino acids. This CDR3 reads CASSHDPQGTQHF. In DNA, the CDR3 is TGTGCCAGCAGCCACGATCCCCAGGGAACCCAGCATTTT.

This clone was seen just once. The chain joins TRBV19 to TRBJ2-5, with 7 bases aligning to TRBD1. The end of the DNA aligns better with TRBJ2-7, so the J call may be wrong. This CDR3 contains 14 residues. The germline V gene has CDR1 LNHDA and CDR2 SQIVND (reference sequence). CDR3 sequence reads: CASSPNRGSYEQYF. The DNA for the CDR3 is TGTGCCAGTAGTCCCAACAGGGGATCCTACGAGCAGTACTTC.

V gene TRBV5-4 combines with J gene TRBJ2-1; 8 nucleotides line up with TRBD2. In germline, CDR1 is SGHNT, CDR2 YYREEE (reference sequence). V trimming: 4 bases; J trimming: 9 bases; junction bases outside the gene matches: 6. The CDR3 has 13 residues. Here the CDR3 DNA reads TGTGCCAGCAGCCCCGGGAGGGCCGGTGAGCAGTTCTTC. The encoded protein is CASSPGRAGEQFF.

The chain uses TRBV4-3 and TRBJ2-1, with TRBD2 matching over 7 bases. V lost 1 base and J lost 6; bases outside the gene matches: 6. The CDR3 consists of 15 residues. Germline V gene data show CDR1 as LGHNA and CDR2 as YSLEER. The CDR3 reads CASSQVAGLGNEQFF. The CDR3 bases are TGCGCCAGCAGCCAAGTAGCGGGCCTGGGCAATGAGCAGTTCTTC.